This is a list of T cell receptor beta chains from one sample in a study of cytomegalovirus exposure and HLA in healthy donors. This table comes from immunoSEQ multiplex PCR, and its TCRdb copy is limited to in-frame clones, with some not included. This sample has 200,000 or so clones, with over 65% found just once. The sequenced material came from PBMCs. Receptors were obtained from a boy aged 2 to 10 in good health and CMV-seronegative. The conserved cysteine and the conserved F or W are not part of the CDR3 here.

J gene | V gene | CDR3 protein
TRBJ1-1 | TRBV29-1 | SVAPRTPEAF
TRBJ2-4 | TRBV6-1 | ASSGWGQFIQY
TRBJ2-1 | TRBV11-2 | ASSLRGGPNEQF
TRBJ2-5 | TRBV5-4 | ASSLEGQTQY
TRBJ2-3 | TRBV9 | ASSRAGSTDTQY
TRBJ2-1 | TRBV6-1 | ASSVLTSRDYNEQF
TRBJ2-7 | TRBV4-2 | ASSPADGTGGIYEQY
TRBJ2-7 | TRBV27 | ASSLNRQPPYEQY
TRBJ2-2 | TRBV10-1 | ATSNRDSSDGELF
TRBJ2-1 | TRBV4-1 | ASSPKNLPGLAGGENEQF
TRBJ2-4 | TRBV4-2 | ASSQGGARGLAKNIQY
TRBJ1-1 | TRBV13 | ASGQTENTEAF
TRBJ1-2 | TRBV30 | AWSDGGTSAYGYT
TRBJ2-5 | TRBV9 | ASSVAGQRGGETQY
TRBJ1-6 | TRBV5-1 | ASSLGTDPSYNSPLH
TRBJ2-5 | TRBV5-1 | ASSASGGETQY
TRBJ1-5 | TRBV6-5 | ASSYARSNQPQH
TRBJ1-2 | TRBV4-3 | ASSLTTGVGYGYT
TRBJ2-7 | TRBV2 | ASTTGDTYEQY
TRBJ2-7 | TRBV7-8 | ASSLQAGGPISYEQY
TRBJ2-5 | TRBV4-3 | ASSQDSGRRETQY
TRBJ2-7 | TRBV7-9 | ASSSTGAYEQY
TRBJ2-1 | TRBV4-1 | ASRGLGETEQF
TRBJ2-3 | TRBV2 | ASGPGLARDTQY
TRBJ2-1 | TRBV2 | ASSTTGGAANEQF
TRBJ2-5 | TRBV20-1 | SATVLGTQY
TRBJ2-3 | TRBV7-3 | ASSSRDTQY
TRBJ2-1 | TRBV5-8 | ASSWGESVESEQF
TRBJ2-7 | TRBV6-5 | ASSPTGTGTYEQY
TRBJ2-7 | TRBV6-5 | ASSDRGFEQY
TRBJ1-3 | TRBV9 | ASSTTGTDTIY
TRBJ1-5 | TRBV2 | ASGSGLGQPQH
TRBJ2-1 | TRBV10-3 | AIRSGVNYNEQF
TRBJ2-3 | TRBV7-2 | ASSLAGGTDTQY
TRBJ1-5 | TRBV6-6 | ASSTAGQLNQPQH
TRBJ2-7 | TRBV9 | ASSVAGGGPYEQY
TRBJ2-3 | TRBV9 | ASSDSRLGTDTQY
TRBJ2-7 | TRBV11-2 | ASSQQGYEQY
TRBJ2-2 | TRBV9 | ASSVEGGRGTGELF
TRBJ2-5 | TRBV4-2 | ASSQEGTKTQY
TRBJ1-2 | TRBV4-3 | ASSHQTGAHPYGYT
TRBJ2-3 | TRBV5-1 | ASSTTTSGPDTQY
TRBJ2-3 | TRBV7-6 | ASSPQLAGDTDTQY
TRBJ2-5 | TRBV5-8 | ASSLGTVQETQY
TRBJ2-7 | TRBV7-2 | ASSLSPGGTEQY
TRBJ2-5 | TRBV5-1 | ASSPGLAGGQETQY
TRBJ1-1 | TRBV7-6 | ASSSTARFSQAF
TRBJ2-7 | TRBV7-2 | ASSLTSRGEQY
TRBJ1-2 | TRBV5-4 | ASSHASQTPLTGYT
TRBJ2-1 | TRBV6-1 | ASKASGGYEQF
TRBJ2-3 | TRBV7-2 | ASSLNQGTDTQY
TRBJ2-3 | TRBV29-1 | SVLTGGADTQY
TRBJ2-1 | TRBV29-1 | SVLGGASYNEQF
TRBJ2-1 | TRBV5-4 | ASSSAGAQMNEQF
TRBJ1-2 | TRBV5-6 | ASSSIQGGGYT
TRBJ1-2 | TRBV7-2 | ASSRRGGSNYGYT
TRBJ2-7 | TRBV19 | ASSITAGIGYEQY
TRBJ1-1 | TRBV4-2 | ASSPPGGGTEAF
TRBJ1-4 | TRBV9 | ASSATATNEKLF